The clone carrying this T cell receptor beta chain has just a few counts. Its target is unknown. This specimen belongs to a study of shared clonotypes between healthy human individuals. Study-wide results and limits: Naive CD4 clonotypes were shared across a few donors at about 5%. Among the subsets, naive ones generally showed larger estimated richness than memory ones.

Donors were healthy HIV-negative adults without recently reported acute infections or vaccinations. The length of the CDR3 is 12 residues. From germline, CDR1 is SNHLY and CDR2 FYNNEI. Profiling relied on immunoSEQ multiplex PCR, and the TCRdb table lists in-frame clones only, not all of them. The sample holds 95,000 to 120,000 clones, about 70% seen once. Input material: memory CD8+ T cells sorted from blood. Subset in this sample: CD45RO+ cells pooled with CCR7-negative TemRA cells. The source of this sequence is a woman aged 25 to 45 in good health. The chain employs TRBV2 and TRBJ2-5; 7 bases map to TRBD1. The J call may be in error: the DNA end matches TRBJ2-7 better. The CDR3 loop reads CASSDDRDEQYF. The CDR3 DNA is TGTGCCAGCAGTGACGACAGGGACGAGCAGTACTTC.